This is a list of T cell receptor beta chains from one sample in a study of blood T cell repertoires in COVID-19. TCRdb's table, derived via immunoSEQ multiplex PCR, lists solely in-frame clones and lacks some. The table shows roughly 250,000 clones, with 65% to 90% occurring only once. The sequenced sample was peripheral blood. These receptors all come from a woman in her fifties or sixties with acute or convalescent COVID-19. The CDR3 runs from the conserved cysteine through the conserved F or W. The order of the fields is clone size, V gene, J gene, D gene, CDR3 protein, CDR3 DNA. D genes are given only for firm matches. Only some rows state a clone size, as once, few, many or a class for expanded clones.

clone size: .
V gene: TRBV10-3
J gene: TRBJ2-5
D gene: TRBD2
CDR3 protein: CAISLAGAQETQYF
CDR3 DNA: TGTGCCATCAGTCTAGCGGGAGCCCAAGAGACCCAGTACTTC

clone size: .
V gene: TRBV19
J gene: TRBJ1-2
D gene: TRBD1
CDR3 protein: CASDRGDYGYTF
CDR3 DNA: TGTGCCTCGGACAGGGGAGACTATGGCTACACCTTC

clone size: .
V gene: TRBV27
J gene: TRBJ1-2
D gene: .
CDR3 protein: CASSLSEGANYGYTF
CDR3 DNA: TGTGCCAGCAGTTTATCGGAGGGAGCCAACTATGGCTACACCTTC

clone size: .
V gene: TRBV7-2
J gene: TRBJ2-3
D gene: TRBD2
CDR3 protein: CASSPRSGGLTDTQYF
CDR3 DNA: TGTGCCAGCAGCCCCAGAAGCGGGGGGCTCACAGATACGCAGTATTTT

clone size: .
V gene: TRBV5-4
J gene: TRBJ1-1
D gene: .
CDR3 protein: CASSFSGVTEAFF
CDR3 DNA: TGTGCCAGCAGCTTCTCAGGGGTCACTGAAGCTTTCTTT

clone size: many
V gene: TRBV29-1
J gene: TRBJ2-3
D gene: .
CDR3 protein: CSDITDTQYF
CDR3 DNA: TGCAGCGATATCACAGATACGCAGTATTTT

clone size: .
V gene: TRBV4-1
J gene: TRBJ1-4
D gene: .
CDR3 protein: CASSQGGGLFF
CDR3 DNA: TGCGCCAGCAGCCAAGGGGGAGGGCTGTTTTTT

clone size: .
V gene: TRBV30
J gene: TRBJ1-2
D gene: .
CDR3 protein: CAMTVAGNNYGYTF
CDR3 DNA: TGTGCCATGACTGTGGCAGGGAACAACTATGGCTACACCTTC

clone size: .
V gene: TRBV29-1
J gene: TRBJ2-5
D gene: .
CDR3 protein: CSVDKQTQETQYF
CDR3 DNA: TGCAGCGTTGACAAACAGACGCAAGAGACCCAGTACTTC

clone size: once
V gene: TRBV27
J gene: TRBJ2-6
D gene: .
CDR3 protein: CASSLSGANVLTF
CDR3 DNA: TGTGCCAGCAGCCTCTCTGGGGCCAACGTCCTGACTTTC

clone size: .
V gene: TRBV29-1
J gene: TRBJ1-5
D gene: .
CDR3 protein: CSVSDRSNQPQHF
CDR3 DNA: TGCAGCGTTTCCGACAGGTCTAATCAGCCCCAGCATTTT

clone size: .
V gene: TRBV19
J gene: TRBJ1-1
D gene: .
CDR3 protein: CASSVGGTEAFF
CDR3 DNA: TGTGCCAGTAGTGTCGGGGGTACTGAGGCTTTCTTT

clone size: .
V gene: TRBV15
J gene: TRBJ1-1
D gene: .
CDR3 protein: CATSRDRLITEAFF
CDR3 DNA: TGTGCCACCAGCAGGGACAGATTGATCACTGAAGCTTTCTTT

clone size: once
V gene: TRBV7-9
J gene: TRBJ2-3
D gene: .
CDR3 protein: CASGDIGTDTQYF
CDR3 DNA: TGTGCCAGCGGGGACATTGGGACAGATACGCAGTATTTT

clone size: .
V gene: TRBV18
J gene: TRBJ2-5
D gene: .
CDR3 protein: CASSPERGETQYF
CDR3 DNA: TGTGCCAGCTCACCTGAGCGTGGGGAGACCCAGTACTTC

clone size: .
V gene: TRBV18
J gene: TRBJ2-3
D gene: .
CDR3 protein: CASSLSLAVITDTQYF
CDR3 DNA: TGTGCCAGCTCTCTTTCCTTAGCGGTTATCACAGATACGCAGTATTTT

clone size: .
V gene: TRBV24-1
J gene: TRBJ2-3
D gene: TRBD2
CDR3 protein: CATSDLAGDTQYF
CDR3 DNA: TGTGCCACCAGTGATCTAGCGGGAGATACGCAGTATTTT